The T cell receptor beta chain under discussion was sequenced for a study of shared clonotypes between healthy human individuals. The V and J ends lost 0 bases and 6 bases, in that order; junction bases with no gene match: 11. CDR1 and CDR2 (germline): SGHDN, FVKESK. The CDR3 is made up of 17 amino acids. Produced via immunoSEQ multiplex PCR; TCRdb's table is partial and in-frame only. The repertoire holds about 670,000 clones, about two thirds seen once, with under 2% in the top ten. The sample taken for sequencing was memory CD4+ T cells sorted from blood. Subset given: CD45RA-negative fraction. V gene TRBV14 combines with J gene TRBJ2-1; 7 bases fit TRBD2. This TCR derives from a woman in her twenties or thirties in good health. The CDR3 DNA is TGTGCCAGCAGCCAAGATCGGTTAGGACTAGGCTTCAATGAGCAGTTCTTC. It translates to CASSQDRLGLGFNEQFF. The entire variable domain, with the rest obtained from reference TRBV14 and TRBJ2-1, is as follows: EAGVTQFPSHSVIEKGQTVTLRCDPISGHDNLYWYRRVMGKEIKFLLHFVKESKQDESGMPNNRFLAERTGGTYSTLKVQPAELEDSGVYFCASSQDRLGLGFNEQFFGPGTRLTVL.